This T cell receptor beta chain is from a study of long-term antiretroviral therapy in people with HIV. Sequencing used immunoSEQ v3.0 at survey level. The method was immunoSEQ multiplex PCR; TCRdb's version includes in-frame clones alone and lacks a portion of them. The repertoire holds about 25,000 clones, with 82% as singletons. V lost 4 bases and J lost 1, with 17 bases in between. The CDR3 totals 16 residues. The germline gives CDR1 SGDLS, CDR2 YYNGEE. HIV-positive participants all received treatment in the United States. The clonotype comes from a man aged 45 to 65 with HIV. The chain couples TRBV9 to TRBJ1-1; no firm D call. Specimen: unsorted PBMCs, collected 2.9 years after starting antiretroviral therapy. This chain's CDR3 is CASSPRLGNKNTEAFF. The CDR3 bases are TGTGCCAGCAGCCCCCGGCTGGGGAACAAGAACACTGAAGCTTTCTTT. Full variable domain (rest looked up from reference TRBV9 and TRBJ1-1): DSGVTQTPKHLITATGQRVTLRCSPRSGDLSVYWYQQSLDQGLQFLIQYYNGEERAKGNILERFSAQQFPDLHSELNLSSLELGDSALYFCASSPRLGNKNTEAFFGQGTRLTVV.